These 20 T cell receptor beta chains share one sample of origin, sequenced in a study of T cell responses to AZD1222 COVID-19 vaccine (dated by TCRdb to 2020 to 2023). Libraries were made using the immunoSEQ multiplex PCR assay. Imported from immuneACCESS, the table was reduced by TCRdb to in-frame sequences with V and J called. These copies leave out some clones; in studies compared against another copy, an unresolved V gene accounts for under half, and the cause of the remainder is not known. The sample has about 130,000 clones on record, 84% of them singletons. The top ten constitute roughly 4.3% of the sample. This specimen's time point label, interpreted: baseline before first vaccination. The sample consisted of peripheral blood, taken on day 0 of AZD1222 vaccination. The origin of the receptors is an adult in good health.

The chain uses TRBV9 and TRBJ1-2, with TRBD1 as a possible D gene (6 bases). Trimming shortened V by 7 bases and J by 4 bases, and 14 bases separated the two germline ends. The CDR3 consists of 13 residues. The germline V gene encodes CDR1 SGDLS and CDR2 YYNGEE. In nucleotides, the CDR3 is TGTGCCAGCGAGGCAGGGGACGGCTATGGCTACACCTTC. Its translation: CASEAGDGYGYTF.

The rearrangement joins TRBV28 to TRBJ2-7; TRBD2 matches at 9 bases. V gave up 3 bases and J gave up 3 bases; unmatched junction bases: 6. Germline V lookup: CDR1 MDHEN, CDR2 SYDVKM. The CDR3 consists of 15 residues. CDR3 region: CASSLAGGPVYEQYF. The CDR3 DNA sequence: TGTGCCAGCAGTTTGGCGGGGGGGCCTGTCTACGAGCAGTACTTC.

This chain uses TRBV2 with TRBJ1-5; no definite D call. In germline, CDR1 is SNHLY, CDR2 FYNNEI. The CDR3 consists of 14 residues. Trimming took off 5 bases at V and 6 bases at J, with 14 bases between the two ends. The DNA for the CDR3 is TGTGCCAGCAGTCAAGGAGGGTCCAGTCAGCCCCAGCATTTT. This encodes CASSQGGSSQPQHF.

The chain employs TRBV5-6 and TRBJ1-3; 7 bases are a match to TRBD1. The germline CDR1 and CDR2 sequences are SGHDT and YYEEEE. Unmatched junction bases numbered 5, after V lost 2 bases and J lost 0 bases. The length of the CDR3 is 16 residues. This CDR3 reads CASSFLGQLSGNTIYF. The CDR3 DNA follows: TGTGCCAGCAGCTTCTTGGGACAGCTCTCTGGAAACACCATATATTTT.

This chain joins TRBV28 and TRBJ2-5; D unresolved. The CDR3 loop spans 14 amino acids. Germline lookup yields CDR1 MDHEN and CDR2 SYDVKM. The germline V and J ends were trimmed by 6 bases and 0 bases, with 11 bases remaining between them. The CDR3 spells CASSGDGYQETQYF. DNA for the CDR3: TGTGCCAGCAGCGGCGACGGGTACCAAGAGACCCAGTACTTC. Combining the CDR3 with reference TRBV28 and TRBJ2-5 gives the whole variable domain DVKVTQSSRYLVKRTGEKVFLECVQDMDHENMFWYRQDPGLGLRLIYFSYDVKMKEKGDIPEGYSVSREKKERFSLILESASTNQTSMYLCASSGDGYQETQYFGPGTRLLVL.

This clone has more than one count but fewer than ten. The rearrangement links TRBV11-3 to TRBJ1-6; D remains ambiguous. Germline V CDR1 and CDR2: SGHNT, YENEEA. The CDR3 totals 13 residues. V was shortened by 5 bases and J by 6 bases, with 8 bases between the two germline ends. CDR3 nucleotide sequence: TGTGCCAGCAGCCCGGGTATTAATTCACCCCTCCACTTT. Translating it yields CASSPGINSPLHF.

The chain employs TRBV29-1 and TRBJ2-3; 9 positions match TRBD2. The germline CDR1 and CDR2 sequences are SQVTM and ANQGSEA. The V gene end was trimmed by 1 base and the J gene end by 1 base; junction bases not matched to a gene: 9. The CDR3 has 17 residues. The DNA of the CDR3 is TGCAGCGTTGAAGGTTTAGGCGGGGGGGCCGGCACAGATACGCAGTATTTT. This sequence encodes CSVEGLGGGAGTDTQYF.

This clone was observed a few times. The chain employs TRBV14 and TRBJ1-1; D uncertain. Per the germline V gene, CDR1 is SGHDN and CDR2 is FVKESK. The CDR3 totals 13 residues. V was cut by 4 bases and J by 4 bases, with 10 bases left in between. CDR3 sequence (DNA): TGTGCCAGCAGCCGTCAGCTACCCACTGAAGCTTTCTTT. This codes for CASSRQLPTEAFF. The whole variable domain, filled in from reference TRBV14 and TRBJ1-1, reads EAGVTQFPSHSVIEKGQTVTLRCDPISGHDNLYWYRRVMGKEIKFLLHFVKESKQDESGMPNNRFLAERTGGTYSTLKVQPAELEDSGVYFCASSRQLPTEAFFGQGTRLTVV.

The genes are TRBV5-1 and TRBJ2-3, with 14 bases matching TRBD2. The CDR3 spans 17 residues. The V gene end was trimmed by 0 bases and the J gene end by 6 bases; junction bases not matched to a gene: 6. The germline gives CDR1 SGHRS, CDR2 YFSETQ. In DNA, the CDR3 is TGCGCCAGCAGCTTGGCCATTGGACTAGCGGGAGGCGATACGCAGTATTTT. It is translated as CASSLAIGLAGGDTQYF. The entire variable domain, with the rest obtained from reference TRBV5-1 and TRBJ2-3, is as follows: KAGVTQTPRYLIKTRGQQVTLSCSPISGHRSVSWYQQTPGQGLQFLFEYFSETQRNKGNFPGRFSGRQFSNSRSEMNVSTLELGDSALYLCASSLAIGLAGGDTQYFGPGTRLTVL.

This chain joins TRBV3-1 (or the pseudogene TRBV3-2) and TRBJ2-6; D gene ambiguous. The germline gives CDR1 LGHDT, CDR2 YNNKEL (reference sequence). The ends were cut back, 1 base at V and 3 bases at J, with 1 base in the middle. The CDR3 loop spans 13 amino acids. The CDR3 is CASSQGGANVLTF. CDR3 coding DNA: TGTGCCAGCAGCCAAGGTGGGGCCAACGTCCTGACTTTC.

V usage is TRBV3-1 (or the pseudogene TRBV3-2) and J usage is TRBJ1-1; 7 bases match TRBD1. The CDR3 totals 14 residues. The trim removed 6 bases at V and 1 base at J, leaving 5 bases unmatched. The V gene's germline CDR1 is LGHDT and CDR2 YNNKEL (reference sequence). CDR3 residues: CASRRTGANTEAFF. The CDR3 coding sequence is TGTGCCAGCAGACGTACAGGGGCGAACACTGAAGCTTTCTTT.

The rearrangement links TRBV5-4 to TRBJ1-4; D is uncertain. The CDR3 consists of 14 residues. The V gene's germline CDR1 is SGHNT and CDR2 YYREEE (reference sequence). Trimming took 3 bases from V and 5 from J, leaving 11 bases between them. CDR3 coding DNA: TGTGCCAGCAGCTATTGGGATACCAATGAAAAACTGTTTTTT. It yields the protein CASSYWDTNEKLFF.

The chain recombines TRBV9 with TRBJ1-6; 7 bases match TRBD1. The V gene's germline CDR1 is SGDLS and CDR2 YYNGEE. This CDR3 is 14 amino acids long. V lost 6 bases and J lost 7; bases outside the gene matches: 7. CDR3 sequence: CASTGDRANSPLHF. The CDR3 region has the DNA TGTGCCAGCACCGGGGACAGAGCCAATTCACCCCTCCACTTT.

The rearrangement uses TRBV3-1 (or the pseudogene TRBV3-2) and TRBJ1-1; no firm D call. The germline V gene encodes CDR1 LGHDT and CDR2 YNNKEL (reference sequence). Trimming stripped 1 base from V and 5 bases from J, with 8 bases between. The CDR3 sequence is 13 residues long. The CDR3 nucleotides are TGTGCCAGCAGCCAAGTAATGGGAACTGAAGCTTTCTTT. It yields the protein CASSQVMGTEAFF.

The chain links TRBV2 to TRBJ2-2; 10 bases map to TRBD1. Germline CDR1 and CDR2: SNHLY and FYNNEI. The CDR3 consists of 15 residues. Trimming took 6 bases from V and 4 from J; bases not matched to a gene: 5. CDR3 loop: CASSRGQGITGELFF. The DNA of the CDR3 is TGTGCCAGCAGCCGGGGACAGGGGATCACCGGGGAGCTGTTTTTT.

The chain has TRBV30 and TRBJ2-2; 7 bases are a match to TRBD1. The CDR3 contains 14 residues. Germline trimming cut 6 bases from V and 2 bases from J; bases unmatched to any gene: 6. Germline lookup yields CDR1 GTSNPN and CDR2 SVGIG (reference sequence). The CDR3 reads CACTTGANTGELFF. The CDR3 coding sequence is TGTGCCTGCACAACAGGGGCTAACACCGGGGAGCTGTTTTTT.

CDR3: CSVEGTIFENTEAFF. For the CDR3, the DNA is TGCAGCGTTGAAGGCACGATTTTCGAGAACACTGAAGCTTTCTTT. The rearrangement joins TRBV29-1 to TRBJ1-1; D unresolved. Germline V CDR1 and CDR2: SQVTM, ANQGSEA. The CDR3 totals 15 residues. V was clipped by 1 base and J by 1 base, with 13 bases between them.

The rearrangement joins TRBV29-1 to TRBJ1-1, with D tentatively TRBD1 (6 bases). This CDR3 contains 14 residues. V was cut by 1 base and J by 11 bases, with 20 bases left in between. Germline lookup yields CDR1 SQVTM and CDR2 ANQGSEA. Written as DNA, the CDR3 is TGCAGCGTTGAAGCCGGACAGTCCCAATATCGGGCTTTCTTT. Translating gives CSVEAGQSQYRAFF.

The chain links TRBV5-1 to TRBJ2-1; D is unclear. CDR1 is SGHRS and CDR2 is YFSETQ in the germline V gene. The CDR3 extends over 11 amino acids. V was clipped by 4 bases and J by 6 bases, with 5 bases between them. The CDR3 nucleotides read TGCGCCAGCAGCATTTTCAATGAGCAGTTCTTC. Protein sequence: CASSIFNEQFF.

In DNA, the CDR3 is TGTGCCAGCAGCTTAAGGTCAGGGGCCGCCTCTGGAAACACCATATATTTT. Amino acid sequence: CASSLRSGAASGNTIYF. This chain uses TRBV7-2 with TRBJ1-3, with a weak D call TRBD1 (6 bases). Trimming took 2 bases from V and 0 from J, leaving 14 bases between them. Germline CDR1 and CDR2: SGHTA and FQGNSA. The CDR3 extends over 17 amino acids. Filled out from reference TRBV7-2 and TRBJ1-3, the complete variable domain reads GAGVSQSPSNKVTEKGKDVELRCDPISGHTALYWYRQSLGQGLEFLIYFQGNSAPDKSGLPSDRFSAERTGGSVSTLTIQRTQQEDSAVYLCASSLRSGAASGNTIYFGEGSWLTVV.